The 5 T cell receptor beta chains below all came from one sample that was sequenced in a study of CD8+ T cells in alopecia areata. The authors extracted RNA and reverse transcribed it into cDNA as the sequencing template. Here immunoSEQ multiplex PCR was the method, and the copy in TCRdb shows in-frame clones only, minus some. Of some 180,000 clones in the sample, roughly 50% were seen once. The sample was CD8+ T cells sorted from blood. The receptors stem from a human donor in good health.

This clone was counted only a few times. The rearrangement uses TRBV7-2 and TRBJ2-7; perhaps D is TRBD1 or TRBD2 (6 bases each). The germline V gene encodes CDR1 SGHTA and CDR2 FQGNSA. V dropped 7 bases and J dropped 3 bases, with 13 bases sitting between them. The CDR3 runs to 13 residues. The CDR3 reads CASTRGDRYEQYF. Here the CDR3 DNA reads TGTGCCAGCACTAGGGGGGACCGCTACGAGCAGTACTTC.

This chain joins TRBV15 and TRBJ1-4, with D possibly matching TRBD1 (6 bases). The CDR3 totals 16 residues. Looked up from germline, CDR1 is LNHNV and CDR2 is YYDKDF (reference sequence). V was cut by 0 bases and J by 8 bases, with 16 bases left in between. Here the CDR3 reads CATSRDRPGGGEKLFF. CDR3 in DNA: TGTGCCACCAGCAGAGATCGGCCCGGGGGCGGGGAAAAACTGTTTTTT.

This clone was seen a few times. The chain is built from TRBV19 and TRBJ1-5, with 9 bases that match TRBD1. The V gene end was trimmed by 1 base and the J gene end by 9 bases; junction bases not matched to a gene: 10. Germline lookup yields CDR1 LNHDA and CDR2 SQIVND (reference sequence). This CDR3 comprises 16 residues. CDR3 sequence (DNA): TGTGCCAGTAGTATAGGCGCGACAGGGGGGATCGCGCCCCAGCATTTT. This translates into CASSIGATGGIAPQHF.

Only one count was recorded for this clone. J is TRBJ1-2 and V is TRBV10-2; 7 bases agree with TRBD1. With V trimmed by 5 bases and J by 7 bases, 7 bases remained unmatched. CDR1 is WSHSY, CDR2 SAAADI, per germline. The CDR3 has 13 amino acids. The CDR3 loop is CASSSGGPGGYTF. DNA of the CDR3: TGCGCCAGCAGTTCAGGGGGGCCTGGTGGCTACACCTTC.

This clone has only one observation. V and J are TRBV20-1 and TRBJ1-4; D possibly corresponds to TRBD1 (5 bases). Trimming took off 0 bases at V and 16 bases at J, with 12 bases between the two ends. The CDR3 length is 11 residues. CDR1 is DFQATT and CDR2 is SNEGSKA in the germline V gene (reference sequence). CDR3 coding DNA: TGCAGTGCTAGAGAACAGGACACTCGGTTTTTT. This encodes CSAREQDTRFF.